The 22 T cell receptor beta chains reported below all come from one sample, sequenced in a study of patients and donors after allogeneic stem cell transplantation. TCRdb recomputed calls from the RT-PCR reads with MiXCR, one row per CDR3 protein. The sample consists of roughly 140,000 distinct CDR3 sequences, over 35% of them appearing once. The material sequenced was blood, either unsorted or a sorted T cell fraction (not recorded which). The receptor source for this set is a human donor who was either an allogeneic HSCT recipient or a stem cell or donor lymphocyte infusion donor (not recorded which). It is not recorded whose cells these are; they may come from a transplant donor.

The table lists this clonotype with a few counts. The chain carries TRBV12-3 or TRBV12-4 and TRBJ2-5, with D possibly TRBD2 on 6 matching bases. This CDR3 spans 14 amino acids. V lost 1 base and J 8 bases, leaving 14 bases between the germline ends. The CDR3 spells CASSLGAREATQYF. The DNA of the CDR3 is TGTGCCAGCAGTTTAGGGGCCAGGGAGGCCACCCAGTACTTC.

V gene TRBV28 combines with J gene TRBJ1-6; 7 bases match TRBD1. Germline V CDR1 and CDR2: MDHEN, SYDVKM. J was trimmed by 8 bases and V by 5 bases; bases with no gene match: 6. The CDR3 covers 14 residues. The chain's CDR3 is CASSQTGIYSPLHF. Written as DNA, the CDR3 is TGTGCCAGCAGTCAGACAGGGATTTATTCACCCCTCCACTTT.

There are many counts of this clonotype. The chain recombines TRBV28 with TRBJ1-2; possible D gene TRBD1, 6 bases. Germline CDR1 and CDR2: MDHEN and SYDVKM. This CDR3 region has 15 residues. The V end lost 5 bases, the J end lost 8 bases, and 21 bases lay between the germline ends. Here the CDR3 DNA reads TGTGCCAGCAGTCGCTTACGGGCCAGGGGTTGGGGCTACACCTTC. It codes for CASSRLRARGWGYTF.

The gene calls are TRBV20-1 and TRBJ2-1, with TRBD2 identical over 7 bases. There are 14 residues in the CDR3. Germline CDR1 is DFQATT and CDR2 is SNEGSKA (reference sequence). The V and J ends lost 5 bases and 5 bases, in that order; junction bases with no gene match: 9. CDR3 sequence: CSAGGLTSHNEQFF. CDR3 DNA: TGCAGTGCTGGGGGATTGACTAGCCACAATGAGCAGTTCTTC.

The chain joins TRBV7-9 to TRBJ1-1; D not resolved. CDR3 length equals 13 residues. Germline CDR1 SEHNR, CDR2 FQNEAQ (reference sequence). The V end lost 8 bases, the J end lost 6 bases, and 16 bases lay between the germline ends. CDR3 in DNA: TGTGCCAGCCGCCCCTCGAGAGGACCTGAAGCTTTCTTT. Protein: CASRPSRGPEAFF. Supplemented by reference TRBV7-9 and TRBJ1-1, the full variable domain reads DTGVSQNPRHKITKRGQNVTFRCDPISEHNRLYWYRQTLGQGPEFLTYFQNEAQLEKSRLLSDRFSAERPKGSFSTLEIQRTEQGDSAMYLCASRPSRGPEAFFGQGTRLTVV.

This clonotype has more than one count but fewer than ten. This chain connects TRBV6-5 to TRBJ1-1; the match to TRBD1 covers 7 bases. CDR1 is MNHEY, CDR2 SVGAGI, per germline. This CDR3 region has 14 residues. The V gene end was trimmed by 6 bases and the J gene end by 4 bases; junction bases not matched to a gene: 8. The CDR3 DNA reads TGTGCCAGCAGGATAAGACAGGGAGGCACTGAAGCTTTCTTT. Amino acid sequence: CASRIRQGGTEAFF.

This chain uses TRBV5-5 with TRBJ1-4; D ambiguous. This CDR3 is built from 12 residues. The germline V gene has CDR1 SGHKS and CDR2 YYEKEE (reference sequence). V was trimmed by 4 bases and J by 10 bases, leaving 11 bases between them. CDR3 coding DNA: TGTGCCAGCAGCCCTCAGAGTGGAAAACTGTTTTTT. Protein: CASSPQSGKLFF.

In this sample, this clonotype turned up a few times. The V and J genes are TRBV14 and TRBJ1-2, with TRBD1 matching over 9 bases. This CDR3 spans 15 amino acids. The V and J ends lost 1 base and 4 bases, in that order; junction bases with no gene match: 4. Looked up from germline, CDR1 is SGHDN and CDR2 is FVKESK. CDR3 amino acids: CASSQAGTGSYGYTF. The CDR3 DNA reads as TGTGCCAGCAGCCAAGCCGGGACAGGGAGCTATGGCTACACCTTC.

This clonotype was counted a few times. The chain carries TRBV6-5 and TRBJ1-4; 9 bases agree with TRBD1. There are 18 residues in the CDR3. J was trimmed by 0 bases and V by 5 bases; bases with no gene match: 10. Germline values: CDR1 MNHEY, CDR2 SVGAGI. As DNA, the CDR3 is TGTGCCAGCAGTCGAACCGGGACAGGGAAGGCAACTAATGAAAAACTGTTTTTT. This translates into CASSRTGTGKATNEKLFF.

This rearrangement joins TRBV11-2 to TRBJ1-1, with 7 bases aligning to TRBD1. The junction had 8 bases not matched to a gene; V was cut back by 1 base and J by 0 bases. The germline gives CDR1 SGHAT, CDR2 FQNNGV. This CDR3 contains 17 residues. CDR3 nucleotide sequence: TGTGCCAGCAGCTTAGTTATGGAGGGGGCGATGAACACTGAAGCTTTCTTT. Amino acids: CASSLVMEGAMNTEAFF.

The rearrangement links TRBV11-3 to TRBJ1-1; tentatively, D is TRBD1 (5 bases). The germline V gene has CDR1 SGHNT and CDR2 YENEEA. Trimming took 3 bases from V and 3 from J, leaving 8 bases between them. The CDR3 spans 13 residues. The CDR3 nucleotides are TGTGCCAGCAGCTTGGGGACCGACACTGAAGCTTTCTTT. Its translation is CASSLGTDTEAFF.

This clonotype occurred many times. V and J are TRBV20-1 and TRBJ1-2; possible D gene TRBD1, 5 bases. The V gene's germline CDR1 is DFQATT and CDR2 SNEGSKA (reference sequence). Trimming took 4 bases from V and 6 from J, leaving 24 bases between them. CDR3 length: 16 residues. CDR3 nucleotides: TGCAGTGCTATGGGGCGGGCAGGCCGTGGCATTGATGGCTACACCTTC. Amino acids: CSAMGRAGRGIDGYTF.

The chain couples TRBV7-9 to TRBJ1-2; D remains ambiguous. Germline loops: CDR1 SEHNR, CDR2 FQNEAQ (reference sequence). This CDR3 comprises 15 residues. The V gene lost 5 bases and the J gene lost 4 bases, with 17 bases spanning the gap. This CDR3 is CASSLPTITPYGYTF. The CDR3, as DNA: TGTGCCAGCAGCCTTCCGACGATTACCCCCTATGGCTACACCTTC.

The chain carries TRBV12-3 or TRBV12-4 and TRBJ1-5; D unclear. The germline V and J ends were trimmed by 6 bases and 6 bases, with 9 bases remaining between them. The CDR3 runs 12 residues. Here the CDR3 DNA reads TGTGCCAGCAGCTCTTACGGTCAGCCCCAGCATTTT. This gives the protein CASSSYGQPQHF.

V usage is TRBV27 and J usage is TRBJ1-5; D gene uncertain. CDR3 length: 12 residues. The germline V gene encodes CDR1 MNHEY and CDR2 SMNVEV (reference sequence). Deletions cut 3 bases from V and 6 bases from J, with 6 bases between. CDR3 region: CASSLWGQPQHF. The CDR3 DNA sequence: TGTGCCAGCAGTTTGTGGGGTCAGCCCCAGCATTTT.

The J gene is TRBJ1-2, the V gene TRBV27, with D uncertain. Looked up from germline, CDR1 is MNHEY and CDR2 is SMNVEV (reference sequence). Between the trimmed V and J ends, which lost 0 bases and 2 bases, there was a span of 10 bases. The CDR3 covers 15 residues. The DNA of the CDR3 is TGTGCCAGCAGTTTATCCCCGGTCCGGAACTATGGCTACACCTTC. Translation: CASSLSPVRNYGYTF.

V usage is TRBV28 and J usage is TRBJ1-1, with D tentatively TRBD1 (5 bases). Germline lookup yields CDR1 MDHEN and CDR2 SYDVKM. Trimming cost V 3 bases and J 5 bases, with 13 bases left between them. CDR3 size: 14 residues. The CDR3: CASSLSGADTEAFF. DNA of the CDR3: TGTGCCAGCAGTTTGTCCGGGGCTGATACTGAAGCTTTCTTT. Together with reference TRBV28 and TRBJ1-1, the CDR3 gives the full variable domain: DVKVTQSSRYLVKRTGEKVFLECVQDMDHENMFWYRQDPGLGLRLIYFSYDVKMKEKGDIPEGYSVSREKKERFSLILESASTNQTSMYLCASSLSGADTEAFFGQGTRLTVV.

This clonotype was observed a handful of times. The genes are TRBV5-1 and TRBJ2-1, with 7 positions matching TRBD1. V lost 2 bases, J lost 13 bases, and 15 bases stayed unmatched. CDR1 and CDR2 from the germline V gene are SGHRS and YFSETQ. This CDR3 region has 15 residues. The CDR3 DNA is TGCGCCAGCAGCTTTTTGCAGGGGGTGGCCGGTGAACAGTTCTTC. Protein sequence: CASSFLQGVAGEQFF. Using reference TRBV5-1 and TRBJ2-1 for the parts outside the CDR3, the full variable domain is KAGVTQTPRYLIKTRGQQVTLSCSPISGHRSVSWYQQTPGQGLQFLFEYFSETQRNKGNFPGRFSGRQFSNSRSEMNVSTLELGDSALYLCASSFLQGVAGEQFFGPGTRLTVL.

V gene TRBV6-5 combines with J gene TRBJ1-1; D is possibly TRBD1 (5 bases). Germline V CDR1 and CDR2: MNHEY, SVGAGI. CDR3 length: 14 amino acids. Trimming shortened V by 0 bases and J by 1 base, and 6 bases separated the two germline ends. The CDR3 DNA is TGTGCCAGCAGTTACTCGAGGGGGAACACTGAAGCTTTCTTT. It translates to CASSYSRGNTEAFF.

A few counts support this clonotype. The V call is TRBV3-1, the J call TRBJ1-2; a possible D gene is TRBD1 (6 bases). This CDR3 region has 13 residues. Germline V gene sequence: CDR1 LGHDT, CDR2 YNNKEL (reference sequence). V shed 3 bases and J shed 3 bases, with 8 bases lying between them. The CDR3 protein is CASSHAGDYGYTF. CDR3 nucleotide sequence: TGTGCCAGCAGCCATGCAGGGGACTATGGCTACACCTTC.

In its sample, this clonotype was seen many times. V is TRBV3-1 and J is TRBJ1-6, with D unclear. Trimming took off 1 base at V and 7 bases at J, with 8 bases between the two ends. This CDR3 has 14 amino acids. Germline CDR1 is LGHDT and CDR2 is YNNKEL (reference sequence). CDR3 sequence: CASSQVEGNSPLHF. In DNA form, the CDR3 reads TGTGCCAGCAGCCAAGTGGAGGGAAATTCACCCCTCCACTTT. The full variable domain, in which reference TRBV3-1 and TRBJ1-6 provide the parts outside the CDR3, is DTAVSQTPKYLVTQMGNDKSIKCEQNLGHDTMYWYKQDSKKFLKIMFSYNNKELIINETVPNRFSPKSPDKAHLNLHINSLELGDSAVYFCASSQVEGNSPLHFGNGTRLTVT.

This sequence joins TRBV13 and TRBJ2-7, with a possible D match to TRBD2 (6 bases). The CDR3 contains 13 residues. Per germline, CDR1 PRHDT and CDR2 FYEKMQ (reference sequence). V lost 5 bases and J 6 bases, leaving 14 bases between the germline ends. The CDR3 protein is CASSPTLGGEQYV. Here the CDR3 DNA reads TGTGCCAGCAGCCCCACATTGGGGGGCGAGCAGTACGTC.